This T cell receptor (beta chain) appears in the sequencing data of a study of blood T cells in healthy people across ages. Regarding the study as a whole: There was a strong correlation between TCR beta diversity and naive T cell percentage.

Germline-derived CDR1 and CDR2 are SQVTM and ANQGSEA. J lost 4 bases, V lost 7 bases, and 8 bases had no gene match. This CDR3 spans 16 amino acids. This clonotype was seen at least ten times. The antigen is not known. A second PCR of 7 to 11 cycles used a sample-barcoded 5' primer and a J-beta primer mix. TCRdb reprocessed the 5' RACE reads via MiXCR and lists one record per CDR3 protein. Of about 670,000 distinct CDR3 sequences listed, over 40% were seen once; the top ten hold roughly 13%. The chain combines TRBV29-1 with TRBJ2-1; the match to TRBD2 covers 15 bases. The sequenced sample consisted of blood. This clonotype was obtained from a woman at least 80 years old in good health. This CDR3 is CSARTSGRAEYNEQFF. Here the CDR3 DNA reads TGCAGCGCCCGGACTAGCGGGAGGGCCGAATACAATGAGCAGTTCTTC.